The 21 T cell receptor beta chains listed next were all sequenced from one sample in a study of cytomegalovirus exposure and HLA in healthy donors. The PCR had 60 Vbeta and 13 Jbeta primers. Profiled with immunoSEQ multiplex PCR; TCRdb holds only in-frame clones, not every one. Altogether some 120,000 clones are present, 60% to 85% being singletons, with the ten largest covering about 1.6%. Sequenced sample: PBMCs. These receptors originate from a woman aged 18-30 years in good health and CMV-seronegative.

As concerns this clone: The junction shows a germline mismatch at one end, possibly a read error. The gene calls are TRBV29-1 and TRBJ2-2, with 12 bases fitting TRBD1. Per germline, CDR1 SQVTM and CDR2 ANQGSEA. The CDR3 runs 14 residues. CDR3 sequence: CSVVGTGGTRELFF. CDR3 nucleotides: TGCAGCGTTGTTGGGACAGGGGGCACCCGGGAGCTGTTTTTT.

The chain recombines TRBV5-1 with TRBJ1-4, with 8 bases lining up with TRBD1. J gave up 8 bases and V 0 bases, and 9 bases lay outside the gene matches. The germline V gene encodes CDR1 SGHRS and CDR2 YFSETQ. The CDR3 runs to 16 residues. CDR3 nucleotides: TGCGCCAGCAGCTTGGCAGGACAGGGAATAGGGGAAAAACTGTTTTTT. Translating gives CASSLAGQGIGEKLFF.

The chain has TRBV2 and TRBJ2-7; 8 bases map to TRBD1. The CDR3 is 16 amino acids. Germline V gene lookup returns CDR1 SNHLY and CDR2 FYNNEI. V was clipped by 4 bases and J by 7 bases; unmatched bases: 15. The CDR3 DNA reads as TGTGCCAGCAGTGTCTTGCAGACAGGGGCTTCCACGGAGCAGTACTTC. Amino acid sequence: CASSVLQTGASTEQYF.

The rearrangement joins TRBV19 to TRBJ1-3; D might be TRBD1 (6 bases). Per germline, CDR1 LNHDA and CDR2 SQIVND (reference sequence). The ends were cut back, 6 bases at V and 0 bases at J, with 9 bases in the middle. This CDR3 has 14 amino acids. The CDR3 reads CASRQTGSGNTIYF. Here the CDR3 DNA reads TGTGCCAGTAGGCAGACAGGCTCTGGAAACACCATATATTTT.

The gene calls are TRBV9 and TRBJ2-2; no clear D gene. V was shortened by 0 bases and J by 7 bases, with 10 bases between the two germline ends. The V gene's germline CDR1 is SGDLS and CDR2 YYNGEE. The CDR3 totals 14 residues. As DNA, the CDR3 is TGTGCCAGCAGCGTAGGGGCAGTCCGCGGGGAGCTGTTTTTT. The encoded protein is CASSVGAVRGELFF.

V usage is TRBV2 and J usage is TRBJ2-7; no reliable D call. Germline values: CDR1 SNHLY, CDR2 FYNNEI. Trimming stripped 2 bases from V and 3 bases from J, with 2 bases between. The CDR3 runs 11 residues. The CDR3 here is CASSERYEQYF. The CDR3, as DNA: TGTGCCAGCAGTGAACGCTACGAGCAGTACTTC.

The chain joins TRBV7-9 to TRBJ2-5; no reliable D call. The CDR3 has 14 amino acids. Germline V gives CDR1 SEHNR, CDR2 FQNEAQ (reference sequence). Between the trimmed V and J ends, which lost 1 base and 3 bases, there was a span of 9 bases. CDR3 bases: TGTGCCAGCAGCTTAGTCATCCGGGAAGAGACCCAGTACTTC. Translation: CASSLVIREETQYF.

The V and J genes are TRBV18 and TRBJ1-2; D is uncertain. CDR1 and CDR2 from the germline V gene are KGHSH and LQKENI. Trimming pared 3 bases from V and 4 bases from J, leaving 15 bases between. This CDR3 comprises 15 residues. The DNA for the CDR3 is TGTGCCAGCTCACCCACCGGGGATCGCGTCTATGGCTACACCTTC. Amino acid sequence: CASSPTGDRVYGYTF.

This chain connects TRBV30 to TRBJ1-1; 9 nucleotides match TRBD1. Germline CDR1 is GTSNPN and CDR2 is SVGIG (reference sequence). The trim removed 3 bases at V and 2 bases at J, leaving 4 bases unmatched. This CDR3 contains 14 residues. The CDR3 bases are TGTGCCTGGAGGCTCACAGGGGGCAACACTGAAGCTTTCTTT. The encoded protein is CAWRLTGGNTEAFF.

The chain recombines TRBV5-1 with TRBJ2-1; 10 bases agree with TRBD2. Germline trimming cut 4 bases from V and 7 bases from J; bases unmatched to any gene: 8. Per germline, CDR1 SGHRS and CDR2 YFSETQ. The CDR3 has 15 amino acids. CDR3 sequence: CASSPTERGGNEQFF. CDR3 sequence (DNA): TGCGCCAGCAGCCCCACGGAGCGGGGGGGGAATGAGCAGTTCTTC.

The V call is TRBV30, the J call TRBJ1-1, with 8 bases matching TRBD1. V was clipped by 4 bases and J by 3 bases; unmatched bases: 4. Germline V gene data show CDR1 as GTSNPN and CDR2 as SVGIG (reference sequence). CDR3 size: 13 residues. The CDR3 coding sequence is TGTGCCTGGAAAGGACAGGGATACACTGAAGCTTTCTTT. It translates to CAWKGQGYTEAFF.

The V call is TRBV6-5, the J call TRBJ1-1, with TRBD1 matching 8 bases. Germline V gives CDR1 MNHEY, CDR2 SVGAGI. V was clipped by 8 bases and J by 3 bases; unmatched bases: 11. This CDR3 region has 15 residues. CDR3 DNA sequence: TGTGCCAGCCACAGGGGGGCCCCCGTGGACACTGAAGCTTTCTTT. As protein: CASHRGAPVDTEAFF.

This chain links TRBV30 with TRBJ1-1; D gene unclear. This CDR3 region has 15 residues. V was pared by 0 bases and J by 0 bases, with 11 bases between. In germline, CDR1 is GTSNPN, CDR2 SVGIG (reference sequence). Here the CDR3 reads CAWSVTGNMNTEAFF. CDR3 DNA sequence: TGTGCCTGGAGTGTAACTGGTAATATGAACACTGAAGCTTTCTTT.

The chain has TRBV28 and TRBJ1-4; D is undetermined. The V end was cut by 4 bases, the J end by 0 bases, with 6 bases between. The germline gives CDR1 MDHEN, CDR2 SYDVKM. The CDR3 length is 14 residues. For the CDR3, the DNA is TGTGCCAGCAGTTCTGTTGCAACTAATGAAAAACTGTTTTTT. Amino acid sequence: CASSSVATNEKLFF.

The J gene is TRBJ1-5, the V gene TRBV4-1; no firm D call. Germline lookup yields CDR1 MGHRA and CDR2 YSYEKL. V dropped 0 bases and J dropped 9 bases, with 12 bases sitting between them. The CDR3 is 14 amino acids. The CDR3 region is CASSQEAVVGPQHF. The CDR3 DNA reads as TGCGCCAGCAGCCAAGAAGCGGTTGTTGGGCCCCAGCATTTT.

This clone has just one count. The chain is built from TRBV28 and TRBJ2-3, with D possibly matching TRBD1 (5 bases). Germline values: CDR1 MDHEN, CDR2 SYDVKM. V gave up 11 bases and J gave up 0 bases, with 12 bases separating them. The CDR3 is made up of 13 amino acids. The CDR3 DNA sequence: TGTGCCGTACAGGTTACTAGCACAGATACGCAGTATTTT. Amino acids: CAVQVTSTDTQYF.

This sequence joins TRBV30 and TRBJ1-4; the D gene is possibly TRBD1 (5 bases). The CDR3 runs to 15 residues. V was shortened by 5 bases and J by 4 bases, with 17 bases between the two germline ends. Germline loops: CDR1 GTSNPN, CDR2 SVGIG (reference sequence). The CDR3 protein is CAWSPTRDFNEKLFF. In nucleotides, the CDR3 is TGTGCCTGGTCCCCTACACGGGACTTTAATGAAAAACTGTTTTTT.

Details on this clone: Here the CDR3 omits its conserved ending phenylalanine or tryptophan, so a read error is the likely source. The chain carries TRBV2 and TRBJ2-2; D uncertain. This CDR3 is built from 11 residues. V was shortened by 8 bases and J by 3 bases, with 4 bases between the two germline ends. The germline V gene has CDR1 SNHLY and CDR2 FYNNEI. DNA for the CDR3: TGTGCCAGCGGTTACACCGGGGAGCTGTTTGTT. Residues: CASGYTGELFV.

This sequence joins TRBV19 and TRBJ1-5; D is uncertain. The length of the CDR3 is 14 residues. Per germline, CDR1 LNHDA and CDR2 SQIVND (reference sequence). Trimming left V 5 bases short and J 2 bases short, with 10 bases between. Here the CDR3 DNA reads TGTGCCAGTAGTGAAGGAGTAGGCAATCAGCCCCAGCATTTT. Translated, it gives CASSEGVGNQPQHF.

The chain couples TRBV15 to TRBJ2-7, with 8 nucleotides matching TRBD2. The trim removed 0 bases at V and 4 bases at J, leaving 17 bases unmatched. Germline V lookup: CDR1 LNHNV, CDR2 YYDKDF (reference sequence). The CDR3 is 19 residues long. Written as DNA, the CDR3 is TGTGCCACCAGCAGAGATACCCTAGCAAGTAGCGGGGCTCTATACGAGCAGTACTTC. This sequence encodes CATSRDTLASSGALYEQYF.

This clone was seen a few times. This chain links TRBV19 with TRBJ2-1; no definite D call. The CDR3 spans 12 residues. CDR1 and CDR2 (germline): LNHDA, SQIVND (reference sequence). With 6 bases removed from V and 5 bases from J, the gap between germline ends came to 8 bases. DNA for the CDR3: TGTGCCAGTAGGAGGTCAAACAATGAGCAGTTCTTC. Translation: CASRRSNNEQFF.